This entry lists 14 T cell receptor beta chains sequenced from one sample in a study of T cells in Graves' hyperthyroidism and ophthalmopathy. Amplified TCR beta CDR3 regions came from RNA transcripts. TCR CDR3 underwent first-round RT-PCR with the HTBI primer set. Each CDR3 protein is one row after TCRdb ran MiXCR on the multiplex PCR reads. The table shows a few hundred thousand distinct CDR3 sequences, with about a sixth occurring only once. Input material: blood. The receptor source for this set is a young woman with Graves' hyperthyroidism that later progressed to Graves' ophthalmopathy.

This clonotype was seen many times. This rearrangement joins TRBV6-1 to TRBJ2-7; D is unclear. Trimming took off 8 bases at V and 3 bases at J, with 14 bases between the two ends. The CDR3 runs 13 residues. Germline-derived CDR1 and CDR2 are MNHNS and SASEGT. The CDR3 DNA reads as TGTGCCAGCTTCAGCCCTGGCGACTACGAGCAGTACTTC. Translated, it gives CASFSPGDYEQYF.

This clonotype was counted a few times. The chain is built from TRBV29-1 and TRBJ1-2; weak D call: TRBD1 (6 bases). With 8 bases removed from V and 6 bases from J, the gap between germline ends came to 13 bases. The V gene's germline CDR1 is SQVTM and CDR2 ANQGSEA. The CDR3 is 11 residues long. The DNA for the CDR3 is TGCAGCCTGCGGGGGGCGGATGGCTACACCTTC. The encoded protein is CSLRGADGYTF.

Many counts were recorded for this clonotype. The chain has TRBV30 and TRBJ2-2, with 11 nucleotides matching TRBD2. This CDR3 spans 17 amino acids. Germline CDR1 and CDR2: GTSNPN and SVGIG (reference sequence). The trim removed 3 bases at V and 2 bases at J, leaving 8 bases unmatched. For the CDR3, the DNA is TGTGCCTGGAGCGTACCCGGGACTAGCGGAAACACCGGGGAGCTGTTTTTT. This codes for CAWSVPGTSGNTGELFF.

This clonotype was detected many times. The V gene is TRBV6-1, the J gene TRBJ2-5; D is undetermined. Germline lookup yields CDR1 MNHNS and CDR2 SASEGT. This CDR3 has 12 residues. With 5 bases removed from V and 2 bases from J, the gap between germline ends came to 6 bases. The CDR3 is CASSSIQETQYF. The DNA of the CDR3 is TGTGCCAGCAGTTCCATACAAGAGACCCAGTACTTC.

This clonotype was observed many times. CDR3 DNA: TGTGCCAGCAGCTTAAGTGGAGTAAGGGAGACCCAGTACTTC. Translating it yields CASSLSGVRETQYF. The V and J genes are TRBV7-2 and TRBJ2-5, with D hard to call. This CDR3 has 14 amino acids. The germline V gene encodes CDR1 SGHTA and CDR2 FQGNSA. The germline V and J ends were trimmed by 2 bases and 5 bases, with 12 bases remaining between them.

In this sample, this clonotype turned up a few times. This sequence joins TRBV18 and TRBJ1-1; D gene unclear. The V gene lost 2 bases and the J gene lost 3 bases, with 7 bases spanning the gap. CDR3 length: 13 amino acids. Germline V lookup: CDR1 KGHSH, CDR2 LQKENI. In nucleotides, the CDR3 is TGTGCCAGCTCACCAATCGTCGACACTGAAGCTTTCTTT. Its protein product is CASSPIVDTEAFF.

This clonotype showed up many times. This chain links TRBV15 with TRBJ1-2, with D maybe TRBD1 (5 bases). V was shortened by 0 bases and J by 8 bases, with 7 bases between the two germline ends. The length of the CDR3 is 12 residues. Germline-derived CDR1 and CDR2 are LNHNV and YYDKDF (reference sequence). CDR3 bases: TGTGCCACCAGCAGAGACAGGGCGGGCTACACCTTC. This sequence encodes CATSRDRAGYTF.

The chain employs TRBV2 and TRBJ2-2; tentatively, D is TRBD2 (6 bases). CDR3 size: 14 residues. Deletions cut 7 bases from V and 4 bases from J, with 13 bases between. Germline V lookup: CDR1 SNHLY, CDR2 FYNNEI. The CDR3 loop is CASMRDSGTGELFF. The CDR3 bases are TGTGCCAGCATGAGGGATAGCGGCACCGGGGAGCTGTTTTTT.

The rearrangement joins TRBV5-1 to TRBJ1-6; D unclear. Germline lookup yields CDR1 SGHRS and CDR2 YFSETQ. This CDR3 spans 17 amino acids. The V and J ends lost 0 bases and 0 bases respectively, with 10 bases between them. The CDR3 bases are TGCGCCAGCAGCTTGGATTTTTTAAGCTCCTATAATTCACCCCTCCACTTT. Translation gives CASSLDFLSSYNSPLHF.

This rearrangement joins TRBV13 to TRBJ2-7; D is perhaps TRBD2 (5 bases). The CDR3 covers 15 residues. Trimming cost V 1 base and J 2 bases, with 12 bases left between them. CDR1 is PRHDT, CDR2 FYEKMQ, per germline (reference sequence). The CDR3 loop reads CASSLDPVAPYEQYF. In DNA form, the CDR3 reads TGTGCCAGCAGCTTAGACCCCGTAGCGCCCTACGAGCAGTACTTC.

This clonotype was seen at least ten times. CDR3: CASSVGRQGNEQFF. CDR3 DNA sequence: TGTGCCAGCAGTGTAGGGCGACAGGGAAATGAGCAGTTCTTC. The chain carries TRBV2 and TRBJ2-1, with TRBD1 matching 7 bases. The CDR3 extends over 14 amino acids. J lost 7 bases, V lost 4 bases, and 7 bases had no gene match. CDR1 and CDR2 from the germline V gene are SNHLY and FYNNEI.

Concerning this clonotype: This may stem from a read error, because a much larger clone lies one nucleotide away. The chain links TRBV12-3 or TRBV12-4 to TRBJ2-7; TRBD1 is a possible D gene (6 bases). This CDR3 contains 17 residues. CDR3 residues: CASSLAAGAPSSYVQYF. The DNA of the CDR3 is TGTGCCAGCAGTTTAGCCGCAGGGGCCCCCTCCTCCTACGTGCAGTACTTC.

This chain joins TRBV2 and TRBJ1-1; 7 positions agree with TRBD1. The germline V gene has CDR1 SNHLY and CDR2 FYNNEI. There are 11 residues in the CDR3. J gave up 7 bases and V 6 bases, and 2 bases lay outside the gene matches. CDR3 region: CASRGTVEAFF. CDR3 in DNA: TGTGCCAGCAGAGGGACAGTTGAAGCTTTCTTT.

The V gene is TRBV12-3 or TRBV12-4, the J gene TRBJ2-1; TRBD2 matches at 13 bases. The CDR3 length is 16 residues. V gave up 6 bases and J gave up 6 bases; unmatched junction bases: 8. The CDR3 coding sequence is TGTGCCAGCAGACGATTGGGACTAGCGGGGCTCAATGAGCAGTTCTTC. It specifies CASRRLGLAGLNEQFF.